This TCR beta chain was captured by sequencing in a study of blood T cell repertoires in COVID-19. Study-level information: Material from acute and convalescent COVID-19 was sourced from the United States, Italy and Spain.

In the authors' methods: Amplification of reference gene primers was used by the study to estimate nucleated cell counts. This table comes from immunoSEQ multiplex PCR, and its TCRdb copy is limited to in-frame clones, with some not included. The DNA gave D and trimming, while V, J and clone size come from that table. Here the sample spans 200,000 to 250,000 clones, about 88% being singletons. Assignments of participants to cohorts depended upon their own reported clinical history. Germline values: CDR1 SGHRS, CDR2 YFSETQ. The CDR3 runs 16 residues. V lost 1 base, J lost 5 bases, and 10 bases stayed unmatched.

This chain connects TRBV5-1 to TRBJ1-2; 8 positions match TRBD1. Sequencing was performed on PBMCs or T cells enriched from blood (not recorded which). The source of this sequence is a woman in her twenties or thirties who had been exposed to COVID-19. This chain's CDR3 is CASSLRADRGEYGYTF. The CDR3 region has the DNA TGCGCCAGCAGCTTGAGGGCTGACAGGGGAGAGTATGGCTACACCTTC.